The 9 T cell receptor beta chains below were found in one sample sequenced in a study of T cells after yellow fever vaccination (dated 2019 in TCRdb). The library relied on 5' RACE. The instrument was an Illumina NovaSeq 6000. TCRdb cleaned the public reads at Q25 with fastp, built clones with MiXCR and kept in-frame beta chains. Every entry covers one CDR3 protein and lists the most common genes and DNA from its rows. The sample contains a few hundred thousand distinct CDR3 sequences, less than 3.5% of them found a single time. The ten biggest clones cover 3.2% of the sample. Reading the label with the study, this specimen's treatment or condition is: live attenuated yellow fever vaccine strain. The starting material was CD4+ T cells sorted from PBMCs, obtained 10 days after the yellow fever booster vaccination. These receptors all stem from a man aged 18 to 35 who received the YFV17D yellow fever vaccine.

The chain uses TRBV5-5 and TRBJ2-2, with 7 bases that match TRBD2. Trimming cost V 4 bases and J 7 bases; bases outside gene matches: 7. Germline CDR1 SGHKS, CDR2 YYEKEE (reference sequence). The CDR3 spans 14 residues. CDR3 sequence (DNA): TGTGCCAGCAGCACTCAAGCGGGGTACGGGGAGCTGTTTTTT. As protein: CASSTQAGYGELFF.

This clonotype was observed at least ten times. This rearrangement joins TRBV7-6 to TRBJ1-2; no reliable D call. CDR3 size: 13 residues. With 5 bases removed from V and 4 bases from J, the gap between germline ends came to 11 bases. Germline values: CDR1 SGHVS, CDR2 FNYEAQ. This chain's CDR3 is CASSLPGFYGYTF. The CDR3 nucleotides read TGTGCCAGCAGCCTACCCGGTTTCTATGGCTACACCTTC.

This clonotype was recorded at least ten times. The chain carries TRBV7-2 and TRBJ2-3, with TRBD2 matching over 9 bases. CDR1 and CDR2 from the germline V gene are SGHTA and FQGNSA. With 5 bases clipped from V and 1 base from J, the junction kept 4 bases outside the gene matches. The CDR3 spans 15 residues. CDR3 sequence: CASSPSGTRTDTQYF. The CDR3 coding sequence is TGTGCCAGCAGCCCTAGCGGGACCCGCACAGATACGCAGTATTTT.

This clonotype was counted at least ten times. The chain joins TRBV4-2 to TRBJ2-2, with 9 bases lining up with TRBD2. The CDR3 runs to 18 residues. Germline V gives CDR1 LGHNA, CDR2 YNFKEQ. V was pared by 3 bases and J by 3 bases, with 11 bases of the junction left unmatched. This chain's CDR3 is CASSQAIAGALYTGELFF. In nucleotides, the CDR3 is TGTGCCAGCAGCCAGGCTATAGCGGGGGCCCTCTACACCGGGGAGCTGTTTTTT.

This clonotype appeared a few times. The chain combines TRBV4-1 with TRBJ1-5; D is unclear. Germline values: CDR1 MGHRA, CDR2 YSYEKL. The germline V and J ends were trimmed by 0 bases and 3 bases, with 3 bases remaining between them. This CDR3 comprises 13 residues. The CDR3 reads CASSQDPNQPQHF. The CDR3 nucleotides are TGCGCCAGCAGCCAAGATCCCAATCAGCCCCAGCATTTT.

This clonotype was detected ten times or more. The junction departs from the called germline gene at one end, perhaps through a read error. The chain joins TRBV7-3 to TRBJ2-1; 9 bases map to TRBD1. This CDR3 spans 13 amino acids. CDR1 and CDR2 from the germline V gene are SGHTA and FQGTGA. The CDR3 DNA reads TGTGCCAGCAGCTTGGACAGGGGCCCGGAGCGGTTCTTC. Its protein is CASSLDRGPERFF. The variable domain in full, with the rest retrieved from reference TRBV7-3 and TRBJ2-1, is GAGVSQTPSNKVTEKGKYVELRCDPISGHTALYWYRQSLGQGPEFLIYFQGTGAADDSGLPNDRFFAVRPEGSVSTLKIQRTERGDSAVYLCASSLDRGPERFFGPGTRLTVL.

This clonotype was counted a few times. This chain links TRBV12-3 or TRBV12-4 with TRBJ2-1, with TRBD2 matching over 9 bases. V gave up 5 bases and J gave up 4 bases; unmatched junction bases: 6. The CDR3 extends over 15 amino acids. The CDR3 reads CASSGRGGAYNEQFF. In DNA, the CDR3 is TGTGCCAGCAGTGGACGCGGGGGGGCTTACAATGAGCAGTTCTTC.

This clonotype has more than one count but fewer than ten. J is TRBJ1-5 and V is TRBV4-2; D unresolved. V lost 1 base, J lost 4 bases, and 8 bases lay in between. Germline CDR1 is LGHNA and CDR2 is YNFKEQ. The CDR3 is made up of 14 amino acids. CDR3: CASSQGIGNQPQHF. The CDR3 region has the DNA TGTGCCAGCAGCCAAGGGATAGGAAATCAGCCCCAGCATTTT.

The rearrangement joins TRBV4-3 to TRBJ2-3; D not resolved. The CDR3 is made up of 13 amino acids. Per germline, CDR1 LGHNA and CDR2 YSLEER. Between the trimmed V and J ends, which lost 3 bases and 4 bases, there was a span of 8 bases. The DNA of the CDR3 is TGCGCCAGCAGCCAGGCGGTTTCAGATACGCAGTATTTT. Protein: CASSQAVSDTQYF.